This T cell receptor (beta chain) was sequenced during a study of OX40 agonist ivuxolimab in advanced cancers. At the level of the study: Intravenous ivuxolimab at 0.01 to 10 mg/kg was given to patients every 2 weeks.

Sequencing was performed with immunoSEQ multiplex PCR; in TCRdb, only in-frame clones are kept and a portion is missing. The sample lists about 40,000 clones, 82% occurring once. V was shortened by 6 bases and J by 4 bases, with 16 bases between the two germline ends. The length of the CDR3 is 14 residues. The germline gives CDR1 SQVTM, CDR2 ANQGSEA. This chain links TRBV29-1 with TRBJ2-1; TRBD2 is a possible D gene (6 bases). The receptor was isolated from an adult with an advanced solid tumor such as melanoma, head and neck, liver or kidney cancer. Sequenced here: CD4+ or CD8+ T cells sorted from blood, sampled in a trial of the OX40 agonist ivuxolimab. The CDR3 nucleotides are TGCAGCGTCAACCTAGCGCAAATTTACAATGAGCAGTTCTTC. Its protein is CSVNLAQIYNEQFF.